This section outlines one T cell receptor (beta chain) sequence together with its context. Source study methods: Amplification with reference gene primers provided the estimates of nucleated cell counts. The method was immunoSEQ multiplex PCR; TCRdb's version includes in-frame clones alone and lacks a portion of them. D and trimming come from the DNA, and the V and J calls and clone size come from that table. The sample lists about 75,000 clones; about 87% were seen once. The source of the sample is a study of blood T cell repertoires in COVID-19. Turning to the study itself: COVID-19 samples, acute and convalescent, were from the United States, Italy and Spain. T cells, B-cell-depleted T cells, or PBMCs supplied cDNA or gDNA.

The V and J ends lost 3 bases and 1 base respectively, with 6 bases between them. The CDR3 loop spans 13 amino acids. The sample comprised peripheral blood. The gene calls are TRBV12-3 or TRBV12-4 and TRBJ1-2; D uncertain. This TCR derives from a woman in her seventies with acute or convalescent COVID-19. CDR3 in amino acids: CASSLRVNYGYTF. The CDR3 DNA reads TGTGCCAGCAGTTTGAGGGTTAACTATGGCTACACCTTC.